A single sample is the source of the 11 T cell receptor beta chains below, sequenced in a study of T cells after yellow fever vaccination. TCRdb independently ran MiXCR on the 5' RACE reads; one entry per CDR3 protein. In the table there are some 350,000 distinct CDR3 sequences, about 9.9% of which are singletons. Sequencing used PBMCs, obtained on the day of the first yellow fever vaccination. These receptors all come from a man younger than 30 who received the YFV17D yellow fever vaccine.

This clonotype was recorded only once. A single base separates this from a much larger clone, so it may be a read error. The rearrangement links TRBV3-1 to TRBJ2-2; 7 bases align to TRBD2. The length of the CDR3 is 15 residues. Per the germline V gene, CDR1 is LGHDT and CDR2 is YNNKEL (reference sequence). The CDR3 protein is CASGQRLAATGELFF. The CDR3, as DNA: TGTGCCAGCGGCCAACGGCTAGCGGCCACCGGGGAGCTGTTTTTT. Full variable domain (missing parts from reference TRBV3-1 and TRBJ2-2): DTAVSQTPKYLVTQMGNDKSIKCEQNLGHDTMYWYKQDSKKFLKIMFSYNNKELIINETVPNRFSPKSPDKAHLNLHINSLELGDSAVYFCASGQRLAATGELFFGEGSRLTVL.

This clonotype was counted between two and nine times. The V gene is TRBV6-1, the J gene TRBJ2-5, with D perhaps TRBD1 or TRBD2 (6 bases each). In germline, CDR1 is MNHNS, CDR2 SASEGT. The CDR3 is 15 amino acids. The V gene lost 7 bases and the J gene lost 1 base, with 16 bases spanning the gap. CDR3 bases: TGTGCCAGCACCATGTCTCGGGGGCCCCAAGAGACCCAGTACTTC. This codes for CASTMSRGPQETQYF.

The J gene is TRBJ2-3, the V gene TRBV4-3; TRBD2 is a possible D gene (5 bases). The CDR3 is 17 amino acids. Trimming removed 4 bases at V and 0 bases at J, with 17 bases between. CDR1 is LGHNA, CDR2 YSLEER, per germline. This chain's CDR3 is CASSRQPTSTSTDTQYF. CDR3 bases: TGCGCCAGCAGCCGCCAACCCACTAGTACTAGCACAGATACGCAGTATTTT.

This clonotype was counted only a few times. V is TRBV6-1 and J is TRBJ2-7; either TRBD1 or TRBD2 may fit D (7 bases each). The germline CDR1 and CDR2 sequences are MNHNS and SASEGT. The CDR3 covers 14 residues. V lost 5 bases, J lost 2 bases, and 13 bases lay in between. The CDR3 sequence is CASSKRDSTYEQYF. The CDR3, as DNA: TGTGCCAGCAGTAAGCGGGACAGTACCTACGAGCAGTACTTC.

This clonotype was seen a few times. The chain has TRBV5-1 and TRBJ2-5; D might be TRBD2 (5 bases). Germline CDR1 and CDR2: SGHRS and YFSETQ. V lost 6 bases and J lost 4, with 10 bases in between. The CDR3 totals 12 residues. The CDR3 reads CASKSGRETQYF. The CDR3 DNA reads TGCGCCAGCAAGTCGGGGAGAGAGACCCAGTACTTC.

This clonotype came up a few times. The CDR3 DNA reads as TGTGCCAGCAGCGTCACAAAGGGGACCGGGGAGCTGTTTTTT. Protein sequence: CASSVTKGTGELFF. The chain links TRBV7-9 to TRBJ2-2, with D maybe TRBD1 (5 bases). This CDR3 contains 14 residues. Trimming pared 5 bases from V and 5 bases from J, leaving 12 bases between. Germline CDR1 SEHNR, CDR2 FQNEAQ (reference sequence).

The gene calls are TRBV19 and TRBJ1-6, with TRBD1 matching over 7 bases. Losses at the gene ends were 5 bases for V and 7 bases for J; bases not matched to a gene: 8. This CDR3 has 15 amino acids. The V gene's germline CDR1 is LNHDA and CDR2 SQIVND (reference sequence). The CDR3 nucleotides are TGTGCCAGTAGTCTCGACGACAGGGCAAATTCACCCCTCCACTTT. Translation gives CASSLDDRANSPLHF.

About this clonotype: A junction boundary mismatches the germline segment, possibly from a read error. The chain combines TRBV5-1 with TRBJ1-1; D unresolved. The CDR3 has 15 amino acids. Per germline, CDR1 SGHRS and CDR2 YFSETQ. The CDR3 is CATSLGTDGNTEAFF. The CDR3 DNA is TGCGCCACCAGCTTGGGAACGGACGGAAACACTGAAGCTTTCTTT.

This clonotype was seen a few times. This chain connects TRBV20-1 to TRBJ2-6; D gene ambiguous. Trimming pared 2 bases from V and 6 bases from J, leaving 5 bases between. This CDR3 comprises 12 residues. Germline CDR1 DFQATT, CDR2 SNEGSKA (reference sequence). CDR3 sequence (DNA): TGCAGTGCTAGACTGGTGGCCAACGTCCTGACTTTC. It specifies CSARLVANVLTF.

CDR3 nucleotides: TGTGCCAGCTCACCACTTTCGCTCTCTGGAAACACCATATATTTT. Protein sequence: CASSPLSLSGNTIYF. The V call is TRBV18, the J call TRBJ1-3; D ambiguous. This CDR3 has 15 amino acids. Germline values: CDR1 KGHSH, CDR2 LQKENI. V was shortened by 1 base and J by 0 bases, with 7 bases between the two germline ends. Full variable domain (outside the CDR3, taken from reference TRBV18 and TRBJ1-3): NAGVMQNPRHLVRRRGQEARLRCSPMKGHSHVYWYRQLPEEGLKFMVYLQKENIIDESGMPKERFSAEFPKEGPSILRIQQVVRGDSAAYFCASSPLSLSGNTIYFGEGSWLTVV.

J is TRBJ1-6 and V is TRBV20-1; 8 positions agree with TRBD1. Per the germline V gene, CDR1 is DFQATT and CDR2 is SNEGSKA (reference sequence). The CDR3 loop spans 16 amino acids. Trimming at V came to 6 bases and at J to 9 bases, leaving 16 bases not matched to a gene. The CDR3, as DNA: TGCAGTGCCGCGATTGCAGGGGGCCGTACCGGTTCACCCCTCCACTTT. It is translated as CSAAIAGGRTGSPLHF.